Listed below are T cell receptor beta chains from one sample, sequenced in a study of T cell changes during pregnancy in multiple sclerosis. Here immunoSEQ multiplex PCR was the method, and the copy in TCRdb shows in-frame clones only, minus some. The repertoire holds about 130,000 clones, with around 97% as singletons. This specimen consisted of peripheral blood, obtained after pregnancy. The receptors shown here come from a female donor with multiple sclerosis, enrolled in a pregnancy study. Both conserved end residues are part of each CDR3. A D gene is named only where the DNA matches it firmly. Part of the rows lack a size; the others show once, few, many or a class for expanded clones.

v_gene	j_gene	d_gene	abundance	CDR3aa	CDR3nt
TRBV27	TRBJ2-7	NA	NA	CASSAWTPDYEQYF	TGTGCCAGCAGTGCCTGGACTCCAGACTACGAGCAGTACTTC
TRBV5-6	TRBJ2-7	TRBD1	NA	CASSPLGTDYEQYF	TGTGCCAGCAGCCCCCTCGGGACAGACTACGAGCAGTACTTC
TRBV7-8	TRBJ2-1	NA	NA	CASSLAETSRYEQFF	TGTGCCAGCAGCTTAGCCGAGACTAGTCGTTATGAGCAGTTCTTC
TRBV5-4	TRBJ1-2	TRBD1	NA	CASSPDRANYGYTF	TGTGCCAGCAGCCCAGACAGGGCTAACTATGGCTACACCTTC
TRBV28	TRBJ2-7	NA	NA	CASRPDSYEQYF	TGTGCCAGCAGGCCCGACAGCTACGAGCAGTACTTC
TRBV19	TRBJ2-1	NA	NA	CASSRRVSYNEQFF	TGTGCCAGTAGCCGGAGAGTGTCATACAATGAGCAGTTCTTC
TRBV5-6	TRBJ2-7	TRBD1	NA	CASSLGEPGQVSYEQYF	TGTGCCAGCAGCTTGGGGGAACCGGGACAGGTATCCTACGAGCAGTACTTC
TRBV5-4	TRBJ2-7	TRBD2	NA	CASSLGGSSYEQYF	TGTGCCAGCAGCTTAGGCGGGAGCTCCTACGAGCAGTACTTC
TRBV29-1	TRBJ2-5	NA	NA	CSVEPQTVETQYF	TGCAGCGTTGAACCCCAAACAGTAGAGACCCAGTACTTC
TRBV7-9	TRBJ2-7	TRBD1	NA	CASSFGTGTYEQYF	TGTGCCAGCAGCTTTGGGACAGGGACCTACGAGCAGTACTTC
TRBV7-2	TRBJ2-7	TRBD1	NA	CASTATGWEYEQYF	TGTGCCAGCACCGCGACAGGGTGGGAATACGAGCAGTACTTC
TRBV29-1	TRBJ2-5	NA	NA	CSVGGETQYF	TGCAGCGTTGGCGGAGAGACCCAGTACTTC
TRBV18	TRBJ2-1	TRBD2	NA	CASSIAGGIYNEQFF	TGTGCCAGCTCAATAGCGGGAGGGATTTACAATGAGCAGTTCTTC
TRBV2	TRBJ2-7	NA	NA	CASCPGFVGGYEQYF	TGTGCCAGCTGTCCGGGGTTCGTGGGGGGCTACGAGCAGTACTTC
TRBV5-1	TRBJ2-1	TRBD1	NA	CASSSNPGQGSVRSYNEQFF	TGCGCCAGCAGCTCCAACCCGGGACAGGGGTCAGTACGCTCCTACAATGAGCAGTTCTTC
TRBV19	TRBJ1-2	TRBD1	NA	CASSTGGSYGYTF	TGTGCCAGTTCTACAGGGGGCTCCTATGGCTACACCTTC
TRBV7-9	TRBJ2-7	TRBD1	NA	CASSTRDRDSYEQYF	TGTGCCAGCAGCACCCGGGACAGGGACTCCTACGAGCAGTACTTC
TRBV9	TRBJ2-1	NA	once	CASSVDSSSYNEQFF	TGTGCCAGCAGCGTCGACTCCAGCTCCTACAATGAGCAGTTCTTC
TRBV19	TRBJ1-4	NA	NA	CASSPTGLSEKLFF	TGTGCCAGTAGCCCGACAGGTTTGAGTGAAAAACTGTTTTTT
TRBV5-1	TRBJ1-2	TRBD1	NA	CASSPAGTDNYGYTF	TGCGCCAGCAGCCCGGCAGGGACAGATAACTATGGCTACACCTTC
TRBV7-2	TRBJ2-5	NA	once	CASSLGLARETQYF	TGTGCCAGCAGCTTAGGACTCGCCCGCGAGACCCAGTACTTC
TRBV6-6	TRBJ1-5	NA	NA	CASSYRWGQVNQPQHF	TGTGCCAGCAGTTACAGGTGGGGGCAGGTCAATCAGCCCCAGCATTTT
TRBV19	TRBJ1-2	TRBD1	NA	CASEGTGIRNYGYTF	TGTGCCAGTGAAGGGACAGGGATCAGAAACTATGGCTACACCTTC
TRBV4-1	TRBJ2-3	TRBD1	NA	CASSPPGQGDIGTDTQYF	TGCGCCAGCAGCCCCCCGGGACAGGGAGATATTGGCACAGATACGCAGTATTTT
TRBV19	TRBJ1-1	NA	NA	CASSIDLRRNTEAFF	TGTGCCAGTAGTATAGATCTACGGAGGAACACTGAAGCTTTCTTT
TRBV28	TRBJ2-7	TRBD1	NA	CASSSRGHSYEQYF	TGTGCCAGCAGTTCCAGGGGGCATTCCTACGAGCAGTACTTC
TRBV6-4	TRBJ2-3	NA	NA	CASSEQPGISTDTQYF	TGTGCCAGCAGTGAGCAACCAGGGATCTCCACAGATACGCAGTATTTT
TRBV6-8	TRBJ2-7	TRBD2	NA	CARPRREGREQYF	TGTGCCAGGCCAAGGCGGGAGGGCCGGGAGCAGTACTTC
TRBV19	TRBJ1-1	NA	NA	CASSIGGWGTRGTEAFF	TGTGCCAGTAGTATAGGTGGATGGGGCACCAGGGGCACTGAAGCTTTCTTT
TRBV7-9	TRBJ2-2	TRBD1	NA	CASSRTGAGELFF	TGTGCCAGCAGCCGGACAGGGGCGGGGGAGCTGTTTTTT
TRBV7-8	TRBJ2-7	NA	NA	CASSLDSRLVLRYEQYF	TGTGCCAGCAGCTTAGATTCGCGACTAGTTCTTCGGTACGAGCAGTACTTC
TRBV5-1	TRBJ1-1	TRBD1	NA	CASTAMTGVNTEAFF	TGCGCCAGCACTGCTATGACAGGGGTGAACACTGAAGCTTTCTTT
TRBV7-8	TRBJ2-4	NA	few	CASSLESGGYGNIQYF	TGTGCCAGCAGCTTAGAGTCAGGGGGGTACGGAAACATTCAGTACTTC
TRBV6-6	TRBJ2-2	NA	NA	CAIRGLGNTGELFF	TGTGCCATCCGAGGGTTGGGGAACACCGGGGAGCTGTTTTTT
TRBV4-2	TRBJ2-3	TRBD2	NA	CASSQVNLAGGSDTQYF	TGTGCCAGCAGCCAAGTCAACCTAGCGGGAGGTTCAGATACGCAGTATTTT
TRBV7-2	TRBJ2-1	TRBD2	NA	CASSLVLADSYNEQFF	TGTGCCAGCAGCTTAGTACTAGCGGACTCCTACAATGAGCAGTTCTTC
TRBV2	TRBJ2-7	TRBD2	NA	CASSDRGGSIYEQYF	TGTGCCAGCAGTGATCGTGGCGGGAGTATCTACGAGCAGTACTTC
TRBV19	TRBJ2-3	NA	NA	CASSAFSRDTQYF	TGTGCCAGTAGTGCCTTTTCTAGGGATACGCAGTATTTT
TRBV7-9	TRBJ1-1	NA	NA	CASSLAGEAFF	TGTGCCAGCAGCCTCGCAGGGGAAGCTTTCTTT
TRBV29-1	TRBJ2-7	NA	NA	CSVGDTYYEQYF	TGCAGCGTTGGGGACACTTACTACGAGCAGTACTTC
TRBV2	TRBJ2-7	NA	NA	CASSERGRNQISNF	TGTGCCAGCAGTGAACGGGGGAGGAATCAGATATCGAACTTC
TRBV6-1	TRBJ1-2	NA	NA	CASSEGQTRGYTF	TGTGCCAGCAGTGAAGGTCAGACGAGGGGCTACACCTTC
TRBV6-1	TRBJ1-5	TRBD1	NA	CASSDRAGTGGLPQHF	TGTGCCAGCAGTGACAGGGCCGGGACAGGAGGTTTGCCCCAGCATTTT
TRBV5-1	TRBJ1-2	NA	NA	CASSPDRSYGYTF	TGCGCCAGCAGCCCTGACAGGAGCTATGGCTACACCTTC
TRBV5-1	TRBJ2-1	TRBD1	NA	CASSLEGQGAGSYNEQFF	TGCGCCAGCAGCTTGGAGGGACAGGGGGCGGGATCCTACAATGAGCAGTTCTTC
TRBV14	TRBJ1-1	NA	NA	CASSQVTGGTEAFF	TGTGCCAGCAGCCAAGTTACGGGAGGCACTGAAGCTTTCTTT
TRBV7-8	TRBJ2-2	TRBD1	NA	CASSLRDRISYGELFF	TGTGCCAGCAGTCTAAGGGACAGGATATCGTACGGGGAGCTGTTTTTT
TRBV27	TRBJ2-1	NA	NA	CASRRIPYNEQFF	TGTGCCAGTCGCAGGATCCCATACAATGAGCAGTTCTTC
TRBV28	TRBJ2-5	NA	once	CASSLTKRTRRETQYF	TGTGCCAGCAGTTTGACCAAGCGTACCCGACGGGAGACCCAGTACTTC
TRBV7-6	TRBJ1-2	NA	NA	CASSTLPGSNYGYTF	TGTGCCAGCAGCACCCTCCCGGGGTCAAACTATGGCTACACCTTC